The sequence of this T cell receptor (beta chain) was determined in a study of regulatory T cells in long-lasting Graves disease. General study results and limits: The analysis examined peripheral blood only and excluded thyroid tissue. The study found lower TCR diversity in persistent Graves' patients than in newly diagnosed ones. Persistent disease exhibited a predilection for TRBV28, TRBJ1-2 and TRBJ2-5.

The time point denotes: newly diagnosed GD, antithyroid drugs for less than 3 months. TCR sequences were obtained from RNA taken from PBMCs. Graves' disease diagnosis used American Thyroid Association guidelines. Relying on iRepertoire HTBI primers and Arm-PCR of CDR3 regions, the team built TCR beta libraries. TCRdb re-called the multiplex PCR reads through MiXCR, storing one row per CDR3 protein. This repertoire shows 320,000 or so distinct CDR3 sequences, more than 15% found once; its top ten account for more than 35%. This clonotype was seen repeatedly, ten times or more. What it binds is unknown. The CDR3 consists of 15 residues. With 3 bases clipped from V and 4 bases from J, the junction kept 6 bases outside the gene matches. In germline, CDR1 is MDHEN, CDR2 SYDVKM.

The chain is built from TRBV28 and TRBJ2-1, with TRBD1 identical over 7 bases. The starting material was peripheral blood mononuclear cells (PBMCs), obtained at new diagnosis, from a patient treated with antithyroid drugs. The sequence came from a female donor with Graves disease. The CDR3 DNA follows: TGTGCCAGCAGTTTTCTAGGACAGGAATACAATGAGCAGTTCTTC. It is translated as CASSFLGQEYNEQFF.